This TCR beta chain was documented in a study of regulatory T cells in long-lasting Graves disease. As to time point: persistent/refractory GD, antithyroid drugs over 5 years with positive TRAb. PBMC RNA was the source of the TCR library. Library construction for TCR beta used iRepertoire HTBI primers and Arm-PCR of CDR3 regions. TCRdb ran MiXCR on the multiplex PCR reads and lists one entry per CDR3 protein. The table lists 450,000 or so distinct CDR3 sequences, around 21% of them singletons. General study findings and limits: Persistent Graves' patients showed reduced TCR diversity versus newly diagnosed patients. Analysis covered peripheral blood alone, not thyroid tissue. Shared public clonotypes totalled 2,741 in persistent patients, compared with about a thousand in new patients. Preferential use of TRBV28, TRBJ1-2 and TRBJ2-5 was seen in persistent disease.

A word on this clonotype: Its matching antigen is unknown.

CDR3 length: 15 residues. J was trimmed by 2 bases and V by 5 bases; bases with no gene match: 9. Germline-derived CDR1 and CDR2 are DFQATT and SNEGSKA (reference sequence). The sample was peripheral blood mononuclear cells (PBMCs), taken when the disease was refractory, from a patient treated with antithyroid drugs. The gene calls are TRBV20-1 and TRBJ2-3, with TRBD1 identical over 8 bases. This receptor was obtained from a female donor with Graves disease. The CDR3 region has the DNA TGCAGTGCTGGACGGCAGGGGGCAAACACAGATACGCAGTATTTT. Translation: CSAGRQGANTDTQYF.